The 15 T cell receptor beta chains listed next were all sequenced from one sample in a study of shared clonotypes between healthy human individuals. Sequencing was performed with immunoSEQ multiplex PCR; in TCRdb, only in-frame clones are kept and a portion is missing. The sample lists approximately 1,000,000 clones, 70% to 80% occurring once. The sequenced sample consisted of memory CD4+ T cells from PBMCs. Described subset: CD45RA-negative fraction. The receptors stem from a man between 18 and 35 years old in good health. Some clones in this sample may be carry-over from other donors' samples.

This clone was detected a few times. CDR3 in amino acids: CASSLWAVPNYGYTF. As DNA, the CDR3 is TGTGCCAGCAGTTTATGGGCAGTGCCTAACTATGGCTACACCTTC. The V call is TRBV28, the J call TRBJ1-2; D remains ambiguous. CDR3 size: 15 residues. Germline V gene data show CDR1 as MDHEN and CDR2 as SYDVKM. With 0 bases removed from V and 0 bases from J, the gap between germline ends came to 8 bases.

The chain joins TRBV4-1 to TRBJ1-2, with D perhaps matching TRBD1 (5 bases). V was trimmed by 4 bases and J by 5 bases, leaving 11 bases between them. There are 13 residues in the CDR3. In germline, CDR1 is MGHRA, CDR2 YSYEKL. The CDR3 is CASSPPGRYGYTF. The CDR3 region has the DNA TGCGCCAGCAGCCCCCCGGGGCGGTATGGCTACACCTTC.

With regard to this clone: A read error may be the cause here, since a much bigger clone is one base away. Other DNA sequences from this sample encode an identical CDR3 as well. This CDR3 is CASSLLNEQFF. CDR3 in DNA: TGTGCCAGCAGCTTACTGAATGAGCAGTTCTTC. V is TRBV5-4 and J is TRBJ2-1, with D uncertain. Trimming removed 2 bases from V and 7 bases from J, with 4 bases in between. Germline V CDR1 and CDR2: SGHNT, YYREEE (reference sequence). There are 11 residues in the CDR3. The whole variable domain, remainder taken from reference TRBV5-4 and TRBJ2-1, is ETGVTQSPTHLIKTRGQQVTLRCSSQSGHNTVSWYQQALGQGPQFIFQYYREEENGRGNFPPRFSGLQFPNYSSELNVNALELDDSALYLCASSLLNEQFFGPGTRLTVL.

The V and J genes are TRBV7-9 and TRBJ1-1; no firm D call. Looked up from germline, CDR1 is SEHNR and CDR2 is FQNEAQ (reference sequence). Deletions cut 4 bases from V and 6 bases from J, with 15 bases between. This CDR3 is built from 14 residues. The CDR3 region has the DNA TGTGCCAGCAGCTCGTACATAGCACTGCCTGAAGCTTTCTTT. Translating gives CASSSYIALPEAFF.

The count of this clone is one. V and J are TRBV14 and TRBJ2-1; possibly TRBD2 for D (6 bases). V dropped 2 bases and J dropped 9 bases, with 11 bases sitting between them. Germline V CDR1 and CDR2: SGHDN, FVKESK. The CDR3 spans 13 residues. In DNA, the CDR3 is TGTGCCAGCAGCCAATACCTGGAGGGTGAGCAGTTCTTC. Amino acids: CASSQYLEGEQFF.

This clone has only a few counts. The germline gene is not matched at one end of the junction; a read error may be the cause. The V and J genes are TRBV30 and TRBJ2-1, with 9 bases fitting TRBD2. Per the germline V gene, CDR1 is GTSNPN and CDR2 is SVGIG (reference sequence). This CDR3 has 14 residues. The CDR3 here is CAWDDQVFAGGPVF. CDR3 bases: TGTGCCTGGGACGACCAGGTTTTTGCGGGAGGGCCGGTCTTC.

In its sample, this clone was seen a few times. The CDR3 reads CATTIAGRETQYF. CDR3 DNA: TGTGCCACCACTATAGCGGGCCGAGAGACCCAGTACTTC. The chain links TRBV2 to TRBJ2-5, with 7 bases that match TRBD2. V was pared by 10 bases and J by 4 bases, with 9 bases of the junction left unmatched. Germline V lookup: CDR1 SNHLY, CDR2 FYNNEI. CDR3 length: 13 residues.

The chain joins TRBV7-3 to TRBJ2-1; TRBD1 is a possible D gene (5 bases). CDR1 and CDR2 from the germline V gene are SGHTA and FQGTGA. V lost 0 bases to trimming and J lost 7 bases, with 10 bases between them. The CDR3 sequence is 14 residues long. Here the CDR3 reads CASSLTSGFNEQFF. The CDR3 bases are TGTGCCAGCAGCTTAACATCAGGGTTTAATGAGCAGTTCTTC.

The gene calls are TRBV9 and TRBJ2-7, with TRBD2 matching over 7 bases. J lost 5 bases, V lost 3 bases, and 2 bases had no gene match. CDR3 size: 12 residues. Germline V CDR1 and CDR2: SGDLS, YYNGEE. CDR3 DNA: TGTGCCAGCAGCGCTGGGGGGGACGAGCAGTACTTC. Its translation is CASSAGGDEQYF.

The chain is built from TRBV18 and TRBJ1-1; perhaps TRBD1 as D (5 bases). With 3 bases removed from V and 4 bases from J, the gap between germline ends came to 12 bases. The germline gives CDR1 KGHSH, CDR2 LQKENI. This CDR3 has 14 amino acids. CDR3 sequence (DNA): TGTGCCAGCTCACCGGCCGGACAAAGCACTGAAGCTTTCTTT. Its translation is CASSPAGQSTEAFF.

The rearrangement links TRBV9 to TRBJ2-7; 10 positions agree with TRBD2. After removal of 0 bases from V and 4 bases from J, the junction contained 4 bases not matched to a gene. CDR3 size: 15 residues. Germline assignment: CDR1 SGDLS and CDR2 YYNGEE. The CDR3 protein is CASSVGSGRAYEQYF. CDR3 nucleotide sequence: TGTGCCAGCAGCGTAGGGAGCGGGAGGGCTTACGAGCAGTACTTC.

The rearrangement uses TRBV5-1 and TRBJ2-1, with 9 bases lining up with TRBD2. This CDR3 comprises 15 residues. Trimming removed 3 bases from V and 6 bases from J; junction bases left unmatched: 7. CDR1 and CDR2 from the germline V gene are SGHRS and YFSETQ. CDR3 bases: TGCGCCAGCAGCTCGATGACTAGCGGCCCCAATGAGCAGTTCTTC. It codes for CASSSMTSGPNEQFF.

This clone came up a few times. The CDR3 spells CASSGTANSNQPQHF. The CDR3 DNA sequence: TGTGCCAGCAGTGGGACAGCAAATAGCAATCAGCCCCAGCATTTT. The chain recombines TRBV6-1 with TRBJ1-5, with a tentative D call TRBD1 (6 bases). V was pared by 4 bases and J by 0 bases, with 10 bases between. The CDR3 sequence is 15 residues long. Germline CDR1 and CDR2: MNHNS and SASEGT.

The rearrangement links TRBV5-1 to TRBJ2-3; no firm D call. Trimming took off 5 bases at V and 0 bases at J, with 13 bases between the two ends. Germline CDR1 and CDR2: SGHRS and YFSETQ. The CDR3 extends over 15 amino acids. This CDR3 is CASRSLITSTDTQYF. DNA for the CDR3: TGCGCCAGCAGGAGCCTGATTACTAGCACAGATACGCAGTATTTT.

The rearrangement links TRBV27 to TRBJ1-2; maybe TRBD1 (5 bases). Per germline, CDR1 MNHEY and CDR2 SMNVEV (reference sequence). The V end lost 4 bases, the J end lost 5 bases, and 20 bases lay between the germline ends. CDR3 length: 16 amino acids. The CDR3 loop is CASSYGSGAGEYGYTF. The CDR3 region has the DNA TGTGCCAGCAGTTACGGTTCTGGGGCCGGGGAGTATGGCTACACCTTC.